Presented here are 15 T cell receptor beta chains from one specimen sequenced in a study of beta chain features in type 1 diabetes. Investigators reverse transcribed all isolated RNA, so they sequenced expressed TCRB transcripts. The method was immunoSEQ multiplex PCR; TCRdb's version includes in-frame clones alone and lacks a portion of them. The sample carries hundreds of thousands of clones, roughly 16% recorded once. Specimen: naive CD4+ T cells from blood. All receptors derive from a young woman in good health.

J is TRBJ2-5 and V is TRBV6-5; 7 bases are shared with TRBD1. The J call may be incorrect, as the DNA end agrees better with TRBJ2-7. Germline loops: CDR1 MNHEY, CDR2 SVGAGI. This CDR3 spans 15 amino acids. The CDR3 coding sequence is TGTGCCAGCAGTCTAATACAGGGGCCATTCTACGAGCAGTACTTC. Its translation is CASSLIQGPFYEQYF.

In this sample, this clone turned up a few times. Distinct nucleotide sequences in the sample also encode this CDR3. The rearrangement uses TRBV7-9 and TRBJ1-5; D gene uncertain. Germline V lookup: CDR1 SEHNR, CDR2 FQNEAQ (reference sequence). The CDR3 is 13 residues long. V was clipped by 2 bases and J by 4 bases, with 6 bases between them. The chain's CDR3 is CASSLTGNQPQHF. The CDR3 nucleotides are TGTGCCAGCAGCTTAACCGGGAATCAGCCCCAGCATTTT.

This clone was picked up a small number of times. The chain combines TRBV4-2 with TRBJ2-1; D is ambiguous. In germline, CDR1 is LGHNA, CDR2 YNFKEQ. Trimming took off 1 base at V and 0 bases at J, with 10 bases between the two ends. The CDR3 spans 16 residues. In nucleotides, the CDR3 is TGTGCCAGCAGCCAAGTTGATCTTCCCTCCTACAATGAGCAGTTCTTC. Encoded protein: CASSQVDLPSYNEQFF.

The CDR3 protein is CASSLEGGGKLFF. The CDR3 DNA sequence: TGTGCCAGCAGCTTAGAAGGGGGCGGAAAACTGTTTTTT. This sequence joins TRBV7-9 and TRBJ1-4, with TRBD1 identical over 7 bases. The V segment lost 1 base and the J segment 10 bases; nucleotides outside the gene matches: 3. The CDR3 is 13 residues long. Per germline, CDR1 SEHNR and CDR2 FQNEAQ (reference sequence).

The rearrangement links TRBV6-4 to TRBJ1-2; 7 positions agree with TRBD1. Trimming removed 2 bases from V and 4 bases from J; junction bases left unmatched: 4. The CDR3 runs 14 residues. Germline CDR1 is MRHNA and CDR2 is SNTAGT. Here the CDR3 reads CASSDRAGGYGYTF. As DNA, the CDR3 is TGTGCCAGCAGTGACAGGGCAGGGGGCTATGGCTACACCTTC.

The chain carries TRBV10-3 and TRBJ1-1; D possibly corresponds to TRBD1 (5 bases). CDR1 and CDR2 (germline): ENHRY, SYGVKD. V shed 6 bases and J shed 8 bases, with 13 bases lying between them. The CDR3 spans 12 residues. The CDR3 protein is CAISPGGLEAFF. CDR3 nucleotides: TGTGCCATCAGCCCCGGGGGATTGGAAGCTTTCTTT.

This clone showed up just a few times. The V and J genes are TRBV14 and TRBJ2-7; 8 bases fit TRBD1. There are 13 residues in the CDR3. Trimming at V came to 5 bases and at J to 3 bases, leaving 3 bases not matched to a gene. Germline V CDR1 and CDR2: SGHDN, FVKESK. The CDR3 loop is CASSSGQGYEQYF. The CDR3 DNA follows: TGTGCCAGCAGCTCCGGACAGGGCTACGAGCAGTACTTC.

This chain connects TRBV7-9 to TRBJ2-3; 10 bases line up with TRBD2. The V and J ends lost 5 bases and 2 bases, in that order; junction bases with no gene match: 13. This CDR3 spans 18 amino acids. Germline assignment: CDR1 SEHNR and CDR2 FQNEAQ (reference sequence). CDR3 nucleotide sequence: TGTGCCAGCAGCCCCAGGCCCTCCGGGACTAGCGTCACAGATACGCAGTATTTT. Amino acid sequence: CASSPRPSGTSVTDTQYF.

A few counts support this clone. The chain couples TRBV7-2 to TRBJ2-7; D not certain. The CDR3 is made up of 15 amino acids. V was trimmed by 0 bases and J by 2 bases, leaving 11 bases between them. Germline CDR1 and CDR2: SGHTA and FQGNSA. In nucleotides, the CDR3 is TGTGCCAGCAGCTTAGCAGACGGGCCTGCCTACGAGCAGTACTTC. It specifies CASSLADGPAYEQYF.

In its sample, this clone was seen a few times. The rearrangement uses TRBV7-9 and TRBJ1-1; no definite D call. CDR1 and CDR2 (germline): SEHNR, FQNEAQ (reference sequence). This CDR3 contains 13 residues. V was clipped by 1 base and J by 11 bases, with 14 bases between them. The CDR3 reads CASSLERQKWAFF. CDR3 nucleotides: TGTGCCAGCAGCTTAGAGCGGCAAAAATGGGCTTTCTTT.

The J gene is TRBJ2-6, the V gene TRBV10-3, with TRBD2 matching over 9 bases. Germline V lookup: CDR1 ENHRY, CDR2 SYGVKD. V dropped 4 bases and J dropped 0; count of bases not matched to a gene: 4. CDR3 length equals 17 residues. CDR3 protein: CAISVSSGNSGANVLTF. The CDR3 DNA reads as TGTGCCATCAGTGTCTCTAGCGGGAACTCTGGGGCCAACGTCCTGACTTTC.

The V and J genes are TRBV29-1 and TRBJ2-1; 10 bases map to TRBD2. Germline CDR1 SQVTM, CDR2 ANQGSEA. The length of the CDR3 is 17 residues. V was pared by 3 bases and J by 6 bases, with 14 bases of the junction left unmatched. In DNA form, the CDR3 reads TGCAGCGTTGATCCCCGTAGCGGGAGGTCCCCTCTCAATGAGCAGTTCTTC. Amino acid sequence: CSVDPRSGRSPLNEQFF.

This clone was recorded a few times. The chain recombines TRBV4-2 with TRBJ2-2; possibly TRBD1 or TRBD2 for D (8 bases each). V was pared by 1 base and J by 5 bases, with 26 bases between. Germline V lookup: CDR1 LGHNA, CDR2 YNFKEQ. CDR3 length equals 20 residues. CDR3 DNA sequence: TGTGCCAGCAGCCAAGTCCCCGGACAGGGAAGTAGCGGGAAGACCGGGGAGCTGTTTTTT. It yields the protein CASSQVPGQGSSGKTGELFF.

This clone has only a few counts. The V call is TRBV6-5, the J call TRBJ2-3; D is undetermined. The CDR3 totals 14 residues. CDR1 and CDR2 from the germline V gene are MNHEY and SVGAGI. V was shortened by 0 bases and J by 6 bases, with 10 bases between the two germline ends. DNA for the CDR3: TGTGCCAGCAGTTACTCGAGTGTGGTGGATACGCAGTATTTT. Amino acids: CASSYSSVVDTQYF.

Only a few counts were recorded for this clone. The same CDR3 arises from other DNA sequences in this sample as well. The rearrangement uses TRBV21-1 and TRBJ1-4. TRBV21-1 has pseudogene status. This CDR3 comprises 16 residues. CDR3 sequence (DNA): TGTGCCAGCAGCAAAGTAGTCCCGGCCGTCAGTGAAAAACTGTTTTTT. Translation: CASSKVVPAVSEKLFF.